Listed here are 31 T cell receptor beta chains from one sample, sequenced in a study of T-cell reconstitution after alpha-beta-depleted transplantation in children. Unique molecular identifiers were incorporated into the prepared TCRbeta library. One entry per CDR3 protein results from TCRdb running MiXCR on the PCR reads. The sample has 500,000 to 600,000 distinct CDR3 sequences, 25% to 30% seen once. Sample: PBMCs, taken before TCRalphabeta/CD19-depleted stem cell transplant. Every receptor here comes from a boy younger than two with Wiskott-Aldrich syndrome, due to receive a stem cell transplant.

This chain connects TRBV15 to TRBJ1-2; 9 bases agree with TRBD1. From germline, CDR1 is LNHNV and CDR2 YYDKDF (reference sequence). The CDR3 consists of 16 residues. Germline trimming cut 1 base from V and 2 bases from J; bases unmatched to any gene: 5. The CDR3, as DNA: TGTGCCACCAGCAGAGTTACAGGGGGCGCGAACTATGGCTACACCTTC. It is translated as CATSRVTGGANYGYTF.

The gene calls are TRBV19 and TRBJ1-1, with 9 bases aligning to TRBD1. Trimming removed 6 bases from V and 2 bases from J; junction bases left unmatched: 4. This CDR3 is 14 amino acids long. Germline V lookup: CDR1 LNHDA, CDR2 SQIVND (reference sequence). Here the CDR3 DNA reads TGTGCCAGTAGCAAACAGGGGGCCAACACTGAAGCTTTCTTT. Encoded protein: CASSKQGANTEAFF.

The CDR3 here is CAISEDSSGNTIYF. The CDR3 region has the DNA TGTGCCATCAGTGAGGACAGCTCTGGAAACACCATATATTTT. V usage is TRBV10-3 and J usage is TRBJ1-3, with D possibly being TRBD1 (5 bases). Germline CDR1 and CDR2: ENHRY and SYGVKD. The CDR3 consists of 14 residues. Trimming removed 2 bases at V and 0 bases at J, with 5 bases between.

The V call is TRBV9, the J call TRBJ2-1; D unresolved. V dropped 4 bases and J dropped 9 bases, with 14 bases sitting between them. This CDR3 contains 13 residues. From germline, CDR1 is SGDLS and CDR2 YYNGEE. Here the CDR3 DNA reads TGTGCCAGCAGCCCGGTGGGATCGGGTGAGCAGTTCTTC. Its protein product is CASSPVGSGEQFF.

This clonotype has only a few counts. This chain uses TRBV20-1 with TRBJ2-3; 9 positions agree with TRBD2. The CDR3 totals 13 residues. J gave up 3 bases and V 6 bases, and 4 bases lay outside the gene matches. The germline CDR1 and CDR2 sequences are DFQATT and SNEGSKA (reference sequence). The CDR3 here is CSAISGRTDTQYF. The CDR3 DNA reads as TGCAGTGCCATTAGCGGGAGAACAGATACGCAGTATTTT.

The chain is built from TRBV5-1 and TRBJ2-3, with a weak D call TRBD1 (5 bases). Germline V gene lookup returns CDR1 SGHRS and CDR2 YFSETQ. V was trimmed by 0 bases and J by 7 bases, leaving 9 bases between them. The CDR3 contains 13 residues. The CDR3 loop reads CASSLGTPNTQYF. CDR3 coding DNA: TGCGCCAGCAGCTTGGGGACACCGAATACGCAGTATTTT.

The chain carries TRBV20-1 and TRBJ2-1; either TRBD1 or TRBD2 may supply D (5 bases each). The CDR3 covers 16 residues. Germline assignment: CDR1 DFQATT and CDR2 SNEGSKA (reference sequence). V was pared by 0 bases and J by 8 bases, with 20 bases between. The CDR3 spells CSARDWTLGPGDEQFF. CDR3 DNA: TGCAGTGCTAGAGATTGGACTTTGGGACCCGGGGATGAGCAGTTCTTC.

The chain couples TRBV5-1 to TRBJ2-3, with 8 bases matching TRBD2. Germline CDR1 is SGHRS and CDR2 is YFSETQ. The V gene end was trimmed by 4 bases and the J gene end by 2 bases; junction bases not matched to a gene: 12. This CDR3 has 17 amino acids. The DNA for the CDR3 is TGCGCCAGCAGCGGGGTTCCTGCGGGAGGTTTCACAGATACGCAGTATTTT. As protein: CASSGVPAGGFTDTQYF.

This sequence joins TRBV20-1 and TRBJ2-1; D remains ambiguous. From germline, CDR1 is DFQATT and CDR2 SNEGSKA (reference sequence). This CDR3 region has 11 residues. Trimming removed 3 bases from V and 6 bases from J, with 6 bases in between. CDR3 amino acids: CSASLVNEQFF. In nucleotides, the CDR3 is TGCAGTGCTAGTCTCGTCAATGAGCAGTTCTTC.

The CDR3 nucleotides are TGTGCCAGCAGTGGGACGGGCGGATTTTACAATGAGCAGTTCTTC. It yields the protein CASSGTGGFYNEQFF. The rearrangement uses TRBV6-1 and TRBJ2-1, with D uncertain. The CDR3 contains 15 residues. With 4 bases removed from V and 4 bases from J, the gap between germline ends came to 14 bases. Germline V gives CDR1 MNHNS, CDR2 SASEGT.

Many counts were recorded for this clonotype. The chain is built from TRBV3-1 and TRBJ1-4; 7 nucleotides match TRBD1. V lost 2 bases to trimming and J lost 8 bases; unmatched junction nucleotides: 8. From germline, CDR1 is LGHDT and CDR2 YNNKEL (reference sequence). This CDR3 has 15 amino acids. The CDR3 is CASSQRTGLGEKLFF. DNA of the CDR3: TGTGCCAGCAGCCAACGGACAGGCCTGGGAGAAAAACTGTTTTTT.

This clonotype was seen a handful of times. The genes are TRBV7-9 and TRBJ2-3; 10 bases map to TRBD2. The CDR3 is 16 amino acids. Per the germline V gene, CDR1 is SEHNR and CDR2 is FQNEAQ (reference sequence). The V and J ends lost 2 bases and 2 bases, in that order; junction bases with no gene match: 4. This CDR3 reads CASSLILAGDTDTQYF. The DNA of the CDR3 is TGTGCCAGCAGCTTAATCCTAGCGGGAGACACAGATACGCAGTATTTT.

The table lists this clonotype with a few counts. This rearrangement joins TRBV5-1 to TRBJ2-1, with TRBD2 identical over 12 bases. After removal of 0 bases from V and 3 bases from J, the junction contained 4 bases not matched to a gene. Germline CDR1 reads SGHRS; CDR2 reads YFSETQ. The CDR3 covers 17 residues. The CDR3 nucleotides read TGCGCCAGCAGCTTGGACCTGACTAGCGGGAGCTACAATGAGCAGTTCTTC. Its translation is CASSLDLTSGSYNEQFF.

The rearrangement uses TRBV5-1 and TRBJ2-7; 7 bases fit TRBD2. The CDR3 sequence is 18 residues long. Per germline, CDR1 SGHRS and CDR2 YFSETQ. After removal of 4 bases from V and 3 bases from J, the junction contained 19 bases not matched to a gene. The chain's CDR3 is CASSKIARSSSGDYEQYF. In DNA, the CDR3 is TGCGCCAGCAGCAAAATAGCCCGGTCGTCTAGCGGAGACTACGAGCAGTACTTC.

This clonotype was counted a few times. The chain carries TRBV9 and TRBJ2-3; D possibly corresponds to TRBD1 (5 bases). Trimming removed 7 bases at V and 4 bases at J, with 10 bases between. The germline CDR1 and CDR2 sequences are SGDLS and YYNGEE. The CDR3 has 12 amino acids. DNA of the CDR3: TGTGCCAGCGGGGCAATCGCAGATACGCAGTATTTT. Residues: CASGAIADTQYF.

This clonotype turned up a few times. The chain has TRBV5-1 and TRBJ2-7, with 8 bases aligning to TRBD2. Germline assignment: CDR1 SGHRS and CDR2 YFSETQ. V trimming: 0 bases; J trimming: 0 bases; junction bases outside the gene matches: 17. The CDR3 extends over 20 amino acids. CDR3 sequence reads: CASSLAGGGGLAASSYEQYF. The CDR3 nucleotides are TGCGCCAGCAGCTTGGCAGGAGGCGGGGGGCTAGCGGCCAGCTCCTACGAGCAGTACTTC.

A few counts support this clonotype. This chain joins TRBV5-6 and TRBJ2-1; no reliable D call. V was shortened by 3 bases and J by 5 bases, with 6 bases between the two germline ends. The CDR3 sequence is 12 residues long. Looked up from germline, CDR1 is SGHDT and CDR2 is YYEEEE. In nucleotides, the CDR3 is TGTGCCAGCAGCTCGGCGGACAATGAGCAGTTCTTC. Residues: CASSSADNEQFF. The full variable domain, rest sourced from reference TRBV5-6 and TRBJ2-1, is DAGVTQSPTHLIKTRGQQVTLRCSPKSGHDTVSWYQQALGQGPQFIFQYYEEEERQRGNFPDRFSGHQFPNYSSELNVNALLLGDSALYLCASSSADNEQFFGPGTRLTVL.

This sequence joins TRBV25-1 and TRBJ1-2; 8 bases fit TRBD1. Germline lookup yields CDR1 MGHDK and CDR2 SYGVNS. The ends lost 7 bases at V and 6 bases at J; junction bases unmatched: 4. This CDR3 contains 12 residues. Written as DNA, the CDR3 is TGTGCCAGCAAACAGGGGGACCATGGCTACACCTTC. This encodes CASKQGDHGYTF.

The chain employs TRBV10-3 and TRBJ2-7, with 14 positions matching TRBD2. Germline values: CDR1 ENHRY, CDR2 SYGVKD. This CDR3 region has 15 residues. Trimming removed 4 bases from V and 6 bases from J; junction bases left unmatched: 5. The CDR3 is CAISGRLAGGSEQYF. The CDR3 nucleotides read TGTGCCATCAGTGGGCGACTAGCGGGAGGGAGCGAGCAGTACTTC.

This clonotype was seen a few times. CDR3 amino acids: CSGRDSSEKLFF. Written as DNA, the CDR3 is TGCAGCGGGCGGGACAGCTCTGAAAAACTGTTTTTT. The chain is built from TRBV29-1 and TRBJ1-4, with 7 bases identical to TRBD1. V shed 7 bases, J shed 7 bases, and the junction held 6 bases outside the gene matches. The CDR3 length is 12 residues. Germline CDR1 reads SQVTM; CDR2 reads ANQGSEA.

The chain employs TRBV7-8 and TRBJ2-7; TRBD2 agrees at 10 bases. J lost 3 bases, V lost 0 bases, and 8 bases had no gene match. The CDR3 totals 17 residues. Germline-derived CDR1 and CDR2 are SGHVS and FQNEAQ. As DNA, the CDR3 is TGTGCCAGCAGCTTAGCGGGTGTTCTAGCGGGAGACTACGAGCAGTACTTC. It is translated as CASSLAGVLAGDYEQYF.

This clonotype was counted between two and nine times. The chain is built from TRBV28 and TRBJ2-7, with a weak D call TRBD2 (6 bases). The germline gives CDR1 MDHEN, CDR2 SYDVKM. CDR3 length equals 13 residues. The ends were cut back, 6 bases at V and 2 bases at J, with 11 bases in the middle. The CDR3 loop is CASRSGAPYEQYF. CDR3 in DNA: TGTGCCAGCAGGTCGGGAGCCCCCTACGAGCAGTACTTC.

The sample holds a few counts of this clonotype. V usage is TRBV5-1 and J usage is TRBJ2-5; TRBD1 or TRBD2 may be the D gene (5 bases each). The CDR3 runs 15 residues. Trimming removed 2 bases from V and 2 bases from J, with 13 bases in between. The germline gives CDR1 SGHRS, CDR2 YFSETQ. CDR3 nucleotide sequence: TGCGCCAGCAGCTTCGCAGGGAGAAGGCAAGAGACCCAGTACTTC. It translates to CASSFAGRRQETQYF.

There are a few counts of this clonotype. J is TRBJ2-4 and V is TRBV11-2, with TRBD2 identical over 16 bases. The CDR3 spans 20 residues. V lost 3 bases, J lost 6 bases, and 14 bases stayed unmatched. The germline CDR1 and CDR2 sequences are SGHAT and FQNNGV. CDR3: CASSFSGTSGRALMVNIQYF. CDR3 DNA: TGTGCCAGCAGCTTCTCCGGGACTAGCGGGAGGGCCTTGATGGTAAACATTCAGTACTTC.

This clonotype was seen a few times. The chain links TRBV6-5 to TRBJ2-1, with D possibly matching TRBD1 (6 bases). The length of the CDR3 is 16 residues. Germline V lookup: CDR1 MNHEY, CDR2 SVGAGI. The V and J ends lost 0 bases and 5 bases respectively, with 14 bases between them. The CDR3: CASSYSVQGKDNEQFF. CDR3 coding DNA: TGTGCCAGCAGTTACTCGGTACAGGGCAAAGACAATGAGCAGTTCTTC.

The table lists this clonotype with a count of one. The genes are TRBV15 and TRBJ2-7; 10 nucleotides agree with TRBD1. The V gene end was trimmed by 1 base and the J gene end by 7 bases; junction bases not matched to a gene: 7. The CDR3 covers 15 residues. The V gene's germline CDR1 is LNHNV and CDR2 YYDKDF (reference sequence). In DNA, the CDR3 is TGTGCCACCAGCAGAGGGGCCGGACAGGGGGATGAGCAGTACTTC. It encodes CATSRGAGQGDEQYF.

This clonotype turned up a few times. The V and J genes are TRBV24-1 and TRBJ2-1; maybe TRBD1 (6 bases). There are 13 residues in the CDR3. Per the germline V gene, CDR1 is KGHDR and CDR2 is SFDVKD. The V end was cut by 7 bases, the J end by 1 base, with 7 bases between. This CDR3 reads CATSQGSYNEQFF. The CDR3 region has the DNA TGTGCCACCAGCCAGGGGTCCTACAATGAGCAGTTCTTC.

The chain uses TRBV12-3 or TRBV12-4 and TRBJ2-5; no firm D call. This CDR3 is 11 amino acids long. V lost 4 bases, J lost 7 bases, and 7 bases lay in between. Written as DNA, the CDR3 is TGTGCCAGCAGTTCGCGTGGGACCCAGTACTTC. Translated: CASSSRGTQYF.

This chain joins TRBV27 and TRBJ1-2; D remains ambiguous. Per the germline V gene, CDR1 is MNHEY and CDR2 is SMNVEV (reference sequence). V lost 1 base and J lost 0, with 9 bases in between. This CDR3 is built from 15 residues. The CDR3 DNA is TGTGCCAGCAGTTTATTTGGGATGACTAACTATGGCTACACCTTC. Translation: CASSLFGMTNYGYTF.

The CDR3 here is CSADLGTAPDTQYF. CDR3 in DNA: TGCAGTGCGGATTTGGGGACGGCTCCAGATACGCAGTATTTT. The chain has TRBV20-1 and TRBJ2-3, with D possibly called TRBD1 or TRBD2 (5 bases each). Germline-derived CDR1 and CDR2 are DFQATT and SNEGSKA (reference sequence). V lost 6 bases to trimming and J lost 4 bases, with 17 bases between them. The CDR3 covers 14 residues.

This chain uses TRBV6-1 with TRBJ1-6; TRBD1 agrees at 7 bases. Germline values: CDR1 MNHNS, CDR2 SASEGT. The CDR3 totals 14 residues. The V gene end was trimmed by 5 bases and the J gene end by 9 bases; junction bases not matched to a gene: 7. The CDR3 is CASSRRQGGSPLHF. CDR3 DNA sequence: TGTGCCAGCAGTCGAAGACAGGGCGGTTCACCCCTCCACTTT.